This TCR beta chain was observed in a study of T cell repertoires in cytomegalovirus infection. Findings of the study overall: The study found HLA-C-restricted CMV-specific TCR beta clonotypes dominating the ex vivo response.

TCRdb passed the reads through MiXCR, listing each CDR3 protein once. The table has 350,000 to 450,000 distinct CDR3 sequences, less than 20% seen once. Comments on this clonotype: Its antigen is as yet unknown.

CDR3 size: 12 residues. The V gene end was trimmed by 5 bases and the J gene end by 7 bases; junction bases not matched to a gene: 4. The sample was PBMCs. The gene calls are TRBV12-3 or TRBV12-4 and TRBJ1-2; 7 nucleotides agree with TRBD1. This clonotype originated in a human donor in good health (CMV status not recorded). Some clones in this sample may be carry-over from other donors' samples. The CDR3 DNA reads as TGTGCCAGCAGTCAAACAGGGGCTGGCTACACCTTC. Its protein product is CASSQTGAGYTF.